The 14 T cell receptor beta chains below were found in one sample sequenced in a study of shared T cell receptors in the human thymus. The table came from immunoSEQ multiplex PCR; TCRdb's copy has only in-frame clones and leaves some out. This table holds about 660,000 clones, around 87% found once. The same sample was also used in a study of human thymus T cells.

The sequenced sample was thymocytes. The receptors were sampled from a boy in the first two years of life with a congenital heart defect.

The V and J genes are TRBV5-6 and TRBJ2-4, with a weak D call TRBD2 (6 bases). Germline V gives CDR1 SGHDT, CDR2 YYEEEE. This CDR3 contains 17 residues. V lost 4 bases and J 1 base, leaving 18 bases between the germline ends. CDR3 DNA sequence: TGTGCCAGCAGCCTGGGGGGACTGGACGGGGCCAAAAACATTCAGTACTTC. This gives the protein CASSLGGLDGAKNIQYF.

J is TRBJ2-2 and V is TRBV27, with a tentative D call TRBD1 (5 bases). From germline, CDR1 is MNHEY and CDR2 SMNVEV (reference sequence). The CDR3 covers 15 residues. V was clipped by 2 bases and J by 5 bases, with 12 bases between them. Written as DNA, the CDR3 is TGTGCCAGCAGTTTAGCCAGGGCCATAACCGGGGAGCTGTTTTTT. Translating gives CASSLARAITGELFF.

For the CDR3, the DNA is TGTGCCAGCAGTAAGACTAGCGGGAGGGCGACAGATACGCAGTATTTT. Translated: CASSKTSGRATDTQYF. The V gene is TRBV27, the J gene TRBJ2-3; TRBD2 matches 14 bases. The CDR3 consists of 16 residues. Germline V gene sequence: CDR1 MNHEY, CDR2 SMNVEV (reference sequence). Losses at the gene ends were 5 bases for V and 3 bases for J; bases not matched to a gene: 4.

The chain uses TRBV28 and TRBJ2-1, with D maybe TRBD1 (6 bases). The CDR3 consists of 15 residues. V was shortened by 3 bases and J by 2 bases, with 11 bases between the two germline ends. The germline V gene encodes CDR1 MDHEN and CDR2 SYDVKM. CDR3 in amino acids: CASSFYRATYNEQFF. The CDR3 DNA follows: TGTGCCAGCAGTTTTTACAGGGCCACCTACAATGAGCAGTTCTTC.

The chain carries TRBV5-5 and TRBJ2-7, with a tentative D call TRBD1 (6 bases). CDR1 and CDR2 from the germline V gene are SGHKS and YYEKEE (reference sequence). Trimming pared 1 base from V and 2 bases from J, leaving 13 bases between. The CDR3 has 15 amino acids. CDR3 bases: TGTGCCAGCAGCTTGACCGGGACACCAACCTACGAGCAGTACTTC. Its translation: CASSLTGTPTYEQYF. The full variable domain, its missing parts supplied by reference TRBV5-5 and TRBJ2-7, is DAGVTQSPTHLIKTRGQQVTLRCSPISGHKSVSWYQQVLGQGPQFIFQYYEKEERGRGNFPDRFSARQFPNYSSELNVNALLLGDSALYLCASSLTGTPTYEQYFGPGTRLTVT.

The chain carries TRBV6-4 and TRBJ2-3, with D maybe TRBD1 (5 bases). CDR1 and CDR2 from the germline V gene are MRHNA and SNTAGT. V lost 0 bases and J lost 6, with 7 bases in between. CDR3 length: 13 residues. CDR3 sequence reads: CASSDSKGDTQYF. The CDR3 DNA follows: TGTGCCAGCAGTGACTCGAAGGGGGATACGCAGTATTTT.

J is TRBJ2-1 and V is TRBV28; D is possibly TRBD2 (6 bases). The V gene lost 6 bases and the J gene lost 7 bases, with 10 bases spanning the gap. The CDR3 has 12 residues. Germline CDR1 is MDHEN and CDR2 is SYDVKM. CDR3 DNA sequence: TGTGCCAGCAGAAGACGGGAGAATGAGCAGTTCTTC. It specifies CASRRRENEQFF.

The chain joins TRBV14 to TRBJ1-1; D is ambiguous. V was trimmed by 4 bases and J by 4 bases, leaving 10 bases between them. From germline, CDR1 is SGHDN and CDR2 FVKESK. The CDR3 has 13 amino acids. The CDR3: CASSRLQPTEAFF. The CDR3 DNA follows: TGTGCCAGCAGCCGACTTCAGCCCACTGAAGCTTTCTTT.

J is TRBJ1-2 and V is TRBV6-5; D is uncertain. V dropped 2 bases and J dropped 2 bases, with 9 bases sitting between them. The CDR3 spans 14 residues. CDR1 and CDR2 (germline): MNHEY, SVGAGI. CDR3 nucleotide sequence: TGTGCCAGCAGTTACAAAGCGGAAAACTATGGCTACACCTTC. Its translation is CASSYKAENYGYTF.

This sequence joins TRBV15 and TRBJ2-7; 9 bases agree with TRBD1. Germline V gene sequence: CDR1 LNHNV, CDR2 YYDKDF (reference sequence). With V trimmed by 0 bases and J by 6 bases, 12 bases remained unmatched. This CDR3 comprises 17 residues. DNA for the CDR3: TGTGCCACCAGCAGAGATCGTCCCGGGACAGGGTTGGGCGAGCAGTACTTC. It encodes CATSRDRPGTGLGEQYF.

The gene calls are TRBV27 and TRBJ2-6; TRBD2 matches at 7 bases. The trim removed 2 bases at V and 0 bases at J, leaving 10 bases unmatched. Germline V gene sequence: CDR1 MNHEY, CDR2 SMNVEV (reference sequence). This CDR3 spans 19 amino acids. The CDR3 region has the DNA TGTGCCAGCAGTTTAGACCTGAGTAGCGGGTACTCTGGGGCCAACGTCCTGACTTTC. It translates to CASSLDLSSGYSGANVLTF.

The CDR3 region has the DNA TGCGCCAGCAGCCAAGGTCTTAGCGGGAAGGCTAGGGAGATCTCGGGTGAGCAGTTCTTC. Its protein product is CASSQGLSGKAREISGEQFF. The J gene is TRBJ2-1, the V gene TRBV4-1; 8 nucleotides agree with TRBD2. After removal of 1 base from V and 9 bases from J, the junction contained 23 bases not matched to a gene. The germline gives CDR1 MGHRA, CDR2 YSYEKL. This CDR3 region has 20 residues.

The gene calls are TRBV19 and TRBJ1-5, with D unclear. V shed 2 bases and J shed 5 bases, with 19 bases lying between them. CDR1 and CDR2 from the germline V gene are LNHDA and SQIVND (reference sequence). This CDR3 contains 17 residues. CDR3 DNA sequence: TGTGCCAGTAGTATACAATTTCCCTGGCAGGCTGATCAGCCCCAGCATTTT. Its translation: CASSIQFPWQADQPQHF.

J is TRBJ1-5 and V is TRBV28; D is possibly TRBD1 (5 bases). Looked up from germline, CDR1 is MDHEN and CDR2 is SYDVKM. The CDR3 has 15 amino acids. The V gene lost 3 bases and the J gene lost 5 bases, with 14 bases spanning the gap. The CDR3 coding sequence is TGTGCCAGCAGTTTCAAGGGGCCCCCGGATCAGCCCCAGCATTTT. Translating gives CASSFKGPPDQPQHF.